The 17 T cell receptor beta chains given below trace back to one sample, sequenced in a study of shared clonotypes between healthy human individuals. Produced via immunoSEQ multiplex PCR; TCRdb's table is partial and in-frame only. The sample contains over 1.4 million clones, roughly 97% of which appear only once. The sequencing sample was made of naive CD4+ T cells sorted from blood. The subset denotes: CD45RA+ positively selected. Receptors were obtained from a man aged 25-40 years in good health.

The chain uses TRBV7-9 and TRBJ2-1; TRBD2 is a possible D gene (6 bases). V was shortened by 3 bases and J by 8 bases, with 8 bases between the two germline ends. The germline CDR1 and CDR2 sequences are SEHNR and FQNEAQ (reference sequence). The CDR3 has 12 amino acids. The CDR3 sequence: CASSLTRDEQFF. CDR3 in DNA: TGTGCCAGCAGCTTGACTAGGGATGAGCAGTTCTTC.

This chain joins TRBV18 and TRBJ1-2; the D gene is possibly TRBD1 (5 bases). CDR3 length: 16 amino acids. Germline V CDR1 and CDR2: KGHSH, LQKENI. The germline V and J ends were trimmed by 1 base and 2 bases, with 14 bases remaining between them. The CDR3 spells CASSPRETATNYGYTF. Here the CDR3 DNA reads TGTGCCAGCTCACCACGAGAGACAGCTACAAACTATGGCTACACCTTC.

The chain combines TRBV14 with TRBJ1-1; D possibly corresponds to TRBD1 (6 bases). The germline CDR1 and CDR2 sequences are SGHDN and FVKESK. V dropped 0 bases and J dropped 5 bases, with 10 bases sitting between them. This CDR3 is 14 amino acids long. As DNA, the CDR3 is TGTGCCAGCAGCCAAGACCTCACAGGGACTGAAGCTTTCTTT. Its translation: CASSQDLTGTEAFF.

As regards this clone: This specimen includes other DNA sequences encoding the same CDR3. The genes are TRBV2 and TRBJ2-3; D remains ambiguous. Germline assignment: CDR1 SNHLY and CDR2 FYNNEI. Trimming removed 0 bases at V and 3 bases at J, with 7 bases between. The CDR3 is 14 amino acids. The DNA of the CDR3 is TGTGCCAGCAGTGAAGCGCTATATACAGATACGCAGTATTTT. This codes for CASSEALYTDTQYF.

V is TRBV7-2 and J is TRBJ2-3; D uncertain. CDR1 and CDR2 from the germline V gene are SGHTA and FQGNSA. The CDR3 extends over 15 amino acids. Trimming took off 5 bases at V and 8 bases at J, with 20 bases between the two ends. The CDR3 bases are TGTGCCAGCAGCCTGACGGCAAGCACTATGGGTACGCAGTATTTT. Amino acids: CASSLTASTMGTQYF.

V is TRBV7-2 and J is TRBJ2-7; D is unresolved. The CDR3 contains 13 residues. Trimming took 3 bases from V and 7 from J, leaving 13 bases between them. Per the germline V gene, CDR1 is SGHTA and CDR2 is FQGNSA. Here the CDR3 reads CASSLGGASEQYF. The DNA for the CDR3 is TGTGCCAGCAGCTTGGGCGGAGCCTCGGAGCAGTACTTC.

The chain carries TRBV7-2 and TRBJ2-1; TRBD2 matches at 10 bases. In germline, CDR1 is SGHTA, CDR2 FQGNSA. The CDR3 length is 15 residues. The trim removed 4 bases at V and 3 bases at J, leaving 3 bases unmatched. The CDR3 nucleotides read TGTGCCAGCAGCTGGCTAGCGGGAGTCTACAATGAGCAGTTCTTC. Residues: CASSWLAGVYNEQFF. Full variable domain (rest looked up from reference TRBV7-2 and TRBJ2-1): GAGVSQSPSNKVTEKGKDVELRCDPISGHTALYWYRQSLGQGLEFLIYFQGNSAPDKSGLPSDRFSAERTGGSVSTLTIQRTQQEDSAVYLCASSWLAGVYNEQFFGPGTRLTVL.

The chain carries TRBV6-5 and TRBJ2-1, with TRBD2 identical over 9 bases. Germline assignment: CDR1 MNHEY and CDR2 SVGAGI. The CDR3 has 16 residues. V trimming: 4 bases; J trimming: 8 bases; junction bases outside the gene matches: 12. CDR3 protein: CASSSTFLAGVDEQFF. The CDR3 DNA follows: TGTGCCAGCAGTTCCACCTTTTTAGCGGGAGTTGATGAGCAGTTCTTC.

The V and J genes are TRBV10-2 and TRBJ2-5; 13 nucleotides line up with TRBD2. Germline V CDR1 and CDR2: WSHSY, SAAADI. The CDR3 has 15 amino acids. Germline trimming cut 10 bases from V and 5 bases from J; bases unmatched to any gene: 10. The CDR3 protein is CATLLAGGPQETQYF. CDR3 coding DNA: TGCGCCACCTTACTAGCGGGAGGGCCTCAGGAGACCCAGTACTTC.

This sequence joins TRBV6-1 and TRBJ1-5, with TRBD1 identical over 9 bases. V was clipped by 6 bases and J by 3 bases; unmatched bases: 3. The CDR3 covers 14 residues. Germline CDR1 MNHNS, CDR2 SASEGT. CDR3: CASRTGGFNQPQHF. CDR3 DNA sequence: TGTGCCAGCAGGACAGGGGGTTTCAATCAGCCCCAGCATTTT.

This clone has just one count. The rearrangement links TRBV9 to TRBJ2-2; D is unresolved. V gave up 0 bases and J gave up 7 bases, with 13 bases separating them. The CDR3 sequence is 15 residues long. Germline V CDR1 and CDR2: SGDLS, YYNGEE. CDR3 in DNA: TGTGCCAGCAGCGTAGCCCGCGCGAACGGCGGGGAGCTGTTTTTT. This codes for CASSVARANGGELFF.

This rearrangement joins TRBV30 to TRBJ1-5; D unresolved. Germline values: CDR1 GTSNPN, CDR2 SVGIG (reference sequence). This CDR3 region has 16 residues. V shed 0 bases and J shed 1 base, with 13 bases lying between them. The CDR3 spells CAWSVPFPGSNQPQHF. In nucleotides, the CDR3 is TGTGCCTGGAGTGTACCCTTTCCCGGGAGCAATCAGCCCCAGCATTTT.

This chain joins TRBV29-1 and TRBJ2-3; maybe TRBD2 (6 bases). Germline CDR1 is SQVTM and CDR2 is ANQGSEA. Trimming removed 6 bases from V and 3 bases from J, with 10 bases in between. This CDR3 has 12 amino acids. The CDR3 region has the DNA TGCAGCGTGGGGACTGTAACAGATACGCAGTATTTT. Protein: CSVGTVTDTQYF.

The chain couples TRBV5-5 to TRBJ2-7; D is possibly TRBD1 or TRBD2 (5 bases each). The CDR3 consists of 14 residues. Germline V gene data show CDR1 as SGHKS and CDR2 as YYEKEE (reference sequence). The V end lost 4 bases, the J end lost 7 bases, and 18 bases lay between the germline ends. CDR3 sequence: CASSLTGTASEQYF. The CDR3 DNA reads as TGTGCCAGCAGCCTCACCGGGACCGCCTCAGAGCAGTACTTC. Combining the CDR3 with reference TRBV5-5 and TRBJ2-7 gives the whole variable domain DAGVTQSPTHLIKTRGQQVTLRCSPISGHKSVSWYQQVLGQGPQFIFQYYEKEERGRGNFPDRFSARQFPNYSSELNVNALLLGDSALYLCASSLTGTASEQYFGPGTRLTVT.

On this clone itself: The same CDR3 can be traced to other DNA sequences in this sample. This chain joins TRBV5-1 and TRBJ2-5; TRBD1 might be the D (5 bases). V lost 0 bases and J 5 bases, leaving 8 bases between the germline ends. This CDR3 comprises 13 residues. Germline assignment: CDR1 SGHRS and CDR2 YFSETQ. The CDR3 spells CASSLDRWETQYF. The CDR3 coding sequence is TGCGCCAGCAGCTTGGACAGGTGGGAGACCCAGTACTTC.

The V and J genes are TRBV7-6 and TRBJ2-7; 8 nucleotides agree with TRBD2. CDR1 is SGHVS and CDR2 is FNYEAQ in the germline V gene. The V segment lost 2 bases and the J segment 2 bases; nucleotides outside the gene matches: 8. The CDR3 is made up of 16 amino acids. CDR3 amino acids: CASSLPSSGQPYEQYF. CDR3 in DNA: TGTGCCAGCAGCTTACCCTCTAGCGGGCAGCCCTACGAGCAGTACTTC.

DNA for the CDR3: TGTGCCAGCAGCTTATTTTCGAAATGGAGCTCCTACAATGAGCAGTTCTTC. It codes for CASSLFSKWSSYNEQFF. The V gene is TRBV7-2, the J gene TRBJ2-1; no clear D gene. CDR3 length equals 17 residues. Trimming took 2 bases from V and 0 from J, leaving 14 bases between them. Germline loops: CDR1 SGHTA, CDR2 FQGNSA.